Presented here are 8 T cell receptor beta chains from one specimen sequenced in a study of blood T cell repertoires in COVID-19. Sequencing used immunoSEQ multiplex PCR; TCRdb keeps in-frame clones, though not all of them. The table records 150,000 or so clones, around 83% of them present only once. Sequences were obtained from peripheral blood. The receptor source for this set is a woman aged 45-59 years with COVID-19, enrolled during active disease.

The CDR3 bases are TGTGCCAGCAGCGTAGATCTCGGAGTCTCTGGAAACACCATATATTTT. It translates to CASSVDLGVSGNTIYF. The V call is TRBV9, the J call TRBJ1-3; D gene uncertain. With 0 bases removed from V and 0 bases from J, the gap between germline ends came to 10 bases. The V gene's germline CDR1 is SGDLS and CDR2 YYNGEE. CDR3 length equals 16 residues.

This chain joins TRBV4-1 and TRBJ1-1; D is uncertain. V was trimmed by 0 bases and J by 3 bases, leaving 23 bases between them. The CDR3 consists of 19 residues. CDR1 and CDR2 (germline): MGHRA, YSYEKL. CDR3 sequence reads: CASSQEYSGSVRGYTEAFF. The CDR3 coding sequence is TGCGCCAGCAGCCAAGAGTATTCCGGCAGTGTGAGAGGTTACACTGAAGCTTTCTTT.

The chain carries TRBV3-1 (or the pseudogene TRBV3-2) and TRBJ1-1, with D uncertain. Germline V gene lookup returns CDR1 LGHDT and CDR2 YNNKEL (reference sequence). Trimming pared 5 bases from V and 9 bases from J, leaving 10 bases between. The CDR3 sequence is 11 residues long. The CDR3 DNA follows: TGTGCCAGCAGCGACCGGGGAAAAGCTTTCTTT. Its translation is CASSDRGKAFF.

The chain's CDR3 is CASSPTYTGELFF. DNA of the CDR3: TGTGCCAGCAGCCCAACTTACACCGGGGAGCTGTTTTTT. The rearrangement joins TRBV11-2 to TRBJ2-2; no clear D gene. The V and J ends lost 5 bases and 3 bases respectively, with 7 bases between them. The CDR3 is made up of 13 amino acids. Germline assignment: CDR1 SGHAT and CDR2 FQNNGV.

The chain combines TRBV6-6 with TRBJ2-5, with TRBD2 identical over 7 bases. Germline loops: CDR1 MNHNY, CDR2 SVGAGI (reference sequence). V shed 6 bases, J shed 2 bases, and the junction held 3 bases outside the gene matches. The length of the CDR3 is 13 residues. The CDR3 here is CASSWDYQETQYF. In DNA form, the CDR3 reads TGTGCCAGCAGCTGGGACTATCAAGAGACCCAGTACTTC.

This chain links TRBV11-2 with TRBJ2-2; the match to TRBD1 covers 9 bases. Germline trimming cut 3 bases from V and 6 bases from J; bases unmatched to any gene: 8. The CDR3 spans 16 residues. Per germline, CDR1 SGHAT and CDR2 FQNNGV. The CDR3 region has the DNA TGTGCCAGCAGCTTTAACCCGACAGGGGGGGCCGGGGAGCTGTTTTTT. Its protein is CASSFNPTGGAGELFF.

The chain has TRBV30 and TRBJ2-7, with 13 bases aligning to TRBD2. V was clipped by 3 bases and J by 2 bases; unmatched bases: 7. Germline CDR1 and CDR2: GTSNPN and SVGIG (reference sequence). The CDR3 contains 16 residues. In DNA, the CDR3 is TGTGCCTGGAGACGGACTAGCGGGGGTTCTACCTACGAGCAGTACTTC. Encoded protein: CAWRRTSGGSTYEQYF.

In nucleotides, the CDR3 is TGTGCCAGCAGCTGGGCGGACAGGGAAGATAATGAGCAGTTCTTC. This codes for CASSWADREDNEQFF. J is TRBJ2-1 and V is TRBV5-6; 8 positions agree with TRBD1. Trimming at V came to 3 bases and at J to 7 bases, leaving 9 bases not matched to a gene. The CDR3 has 15 amino acids. Germline assignment: CDR1 SGHDT and CDR2 YYEEEE.